This T cell receptor beta chain comes out of a study of blood T cell repertoires in COVID-19. TCRdb's copy holds only in-frame clones and misses some; the assay was immunoSEQ multiplex PCR. Of about 61,000 clones listed, about 90% are singletons. The CDR3 is 15 residues long. Germline V gene sequence: CDR1 MGHRA, CDR2 YSYEKL. V lost 4 bases and J lost 0, with 10 bases in between. The rearrangement uses TRBV4-1 and TRBJ1-5, with D hard to call. The receptor was derived from a woman aged 45 to 65 with active or convalescent COVID-19. The sample consisted of peripheral blood. The CDR3 protein is CASSPSENSNQPQHF. The CDR3 DNA is TGCGCCAGCAGCCCCAGCGAAAATAGCAATCAGCCCCAGCATTTT.